This TCR beta chain came from a study of T cell changes during pregnancy in multiple sclerosis. Assay: immunoSEQ multiplex PCR; the TCRdb copy retains only in-frame clones and omits some. The table lists approximately 100,000 clones, 85% to 95% of them singletons. The CDR3 sequence is 13 residues long. The germline gives CDR1 LGHNT, CDR2 FRNRAP. V was clipped by 5 bases and J by 5 bases, with 9 bases between them. The chain uses TRBV12-5 and TRBJ2-2, with a weak D call TRBD2 (5 bases). The receptor comes from a female donor with multiple sclerosis, enrolled in a pregnancy study. Sequencing used peripheral blood, obtained after pregnancy. CDR3 residues: CASGIEGTGELFF. Here the CDR3 DNA reads TGTGCTAGTGGTATAGAGGGAACCGGGGAGCTGTTTTTT. The full variable domain, in which reference TRBV12-5 and TRBJ2-2 provide the parts outside the CDR3, is DARVTQTPRHKVTEMGQEVTMRCQPILGHNTVFWYRQTMMQGLELLAYFRNRAPLDDSGMPKDRFSAEMPDATLATLKIQPSEPRDSAVYFCASGIEGTGELFFGEGSRLTVL.